The source of this T cell receptor (beta chain) is a study of blood T cell repertoires in COVID-19. Germline CDR1 and CDR2: LNHDA and SQIVND (reference sequence). The V gene lost 3 bases and the J gene lost 6 bases, with 9 bases spanning the gap. The CDR3 length is 13 residues. The method was immunoSEQ multiplex PCR; TCRdb's version includes in-frame clones alone and lacks a portion of them. The table has tens of thousands of clones, 85% to 90% seen once. The TCR comes from a woman aged 60-75 years with active COVID-19. The rearrangement uses TRBV19 and TRBJ1-5; D perhaps matches TRBD1 (5 bases). Sequencing input: peripheral blood. The CDR3 loop reads CASSMQGGQPQHF. The CDR3 DNA sequence: TGTGCCAGTAGTATGCAGGGAGGTCAGCCCCAGCATTTT.